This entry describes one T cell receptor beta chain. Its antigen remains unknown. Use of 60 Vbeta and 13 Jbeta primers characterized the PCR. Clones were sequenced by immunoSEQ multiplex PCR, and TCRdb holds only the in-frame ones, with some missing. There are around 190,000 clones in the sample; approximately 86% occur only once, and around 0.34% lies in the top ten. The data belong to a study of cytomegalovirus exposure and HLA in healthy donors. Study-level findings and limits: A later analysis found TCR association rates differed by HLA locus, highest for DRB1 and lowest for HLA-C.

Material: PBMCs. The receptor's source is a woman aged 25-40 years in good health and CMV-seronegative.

This CDR3 is CASSVGGSIEQFF. Written as DNA, the CDR3 is TGTGCCAGCAGTGTCGGGGGGTCCATTGAGCAGTTCTTC. The chain joins TRBV27 to TRBJ2-1, with 7 bases identical to TRBD2. The CDR3 extends over 13 amino acids. V was clipped by 5 bases and J by 9 bases; unmatched bases: 7. The germline CDR1 and CDR2 sequences are MNHEY and SMNVEV (reference sequence).